The 14 T cell receptor beta chains listed next were all sequenced from one sample in a study of siplizumab effects on memory and regulatory T cells. This table comes from immunoSEQ multiplex PCR, and its TCRdb copy is limited to in-frame clones, with some not included. The sample lists some 100,000 clones; 93% were seen once. What was sequenced was non-Treg CD4+ T cells sorted from blood. All receptors come from a human donor in good health.

The chain is built from TRBV7-9 and TRBJ2-2; D ambiguous. CDR1 and CDR2 from the germline V gene are SEHNR and FQNEAQ (reference sequence). Trimming pared 5 bases from V and 6 bases from J, leaving 19 bases between. The CDR3 extends over 16 amino acids. The CDR3, as DNA: TGTGCCAGCAGCCCCATAATGGAAGGGATCGCCGGGGAGCTGTTTTTT. Amino acids: CASSPIMEGIAGELFF.

The genes are TRBV2 and TRBJ1-3; 9 bases are a match to TRBD1. Trimming cost V 6 bases and J 4 bases; bases outside gene matches: 4. In germline, CDR1 is SNHLY, CDR2 FYNNEI. This CDR3 contains 14 residues. CDR3 sequence (DNA): TGTGCCAGCAGGAGGGGACAGGGCGGAAACACCATATATTTT. Amino acids: CASRRGQGGNTIYF.

The chain recombines TRBV5-6 with TRBJ2-7; 14 bases match TRBD2. The CDR3 sequence is 16 residues long. Germline V lookup: CDR1 SGHDT, CDR2 YYEEEE. V was clipped by 2 bases and J by 2 bases; unmatched bases: 3. The CDR3 sequence: CASSFLTSGGAYEQYF. The CDR3 region has the DNA TGTGCCAGCAGCTTCCTGACTAGCGGGGGGGCCTACGAGCAGTACTTC.

The chain links TRBV7-6 to TRBJ1-4; TRBD1 is a possible D gene (6 bases). CDR3 size: 18 residues. V gave up 1 base and J gave up 0 bases, with 15 bases separating them. Germline V lookup: CDR1 SGHVS, CDR2 FNYEAQ. The CDR3 reads CASSLDAGGLSTNEKLFF. CDR3 nucleotides: TGTGCCAGCAGCTTAGATGCGGGGGGGCTTTCAACTAATGAAAAACTGTTTTTT.

The chain uses TRBV18 and TRBJ2-7; 9 bases align to TRBD1. Germline values: CDR1 KGHSH, CDR2 LQKENI. J was trimmed by 2 bases and V by 3 bases; bases with no gene match: 5. The CDR3 sequence is 15 residues long. Written as DNA, the CDR3 is TGTGCCAGCTCACCCGGTACAGGGGGCACCTACGAGCAGTACTTC. Its protein product is CASSPGTGGTYEQYF.

The gene calls are TRBV19 and TRBJ2-3; TRBD1 aligns across 7 bases. The CDR3 is made up of 14 amino acids. V shed 7 bases and J 2 bases; nucleotides not matched to a gene: 6. Germline CDR1 and CDR2: LNHDA and SQIVND (reference sequence). CDR3 DNA sequence: TGTGCCAGTACCCGGGACAGAGACACAGATACGCAGTATTTT. This translates into CASTRDRDTDTQYF.

CDR3 loop: CASSYGGLEAFF. The CDR3 DNA reads TGTGCCAGCAGTTACGGGGGCCTTGAAGCTTTCTTT. The chain joins TRBV6-6 to TRBJ1-1, with D possibly matching TRBD1 (6 bases). This CDR3 comprises 12 residues. Deletions cut 2 bases from V and 7 bases from J, with 8 bases between. The germline CDR1 and CDR2 sequences are MNHNY and SVGAGI (reference sequence).

This chain links TRBV5-5 with TRBJ2-5, with D perhaps matching TRBD1 (6 bases). The germline V and J ends were trimmed by 0 bases and 3 bases, with 12 bases remaining between them. CDR3 length: 15 residues. The germline V gene has CDR1 SGHKS and CDR2 YYEKEE (reference sequence). This CDR3 is CASSLEGVQKETQYF. For the CDR3, the DNA is TGTGCCAGCAGCTTGGAGGGGGTCCAGAAAGAGACCCAGTACTTC.

The rearrangement links TRBV4-2 to TRBJ1-3, with 7 positions matching TRBD1. V lost 1 base, J lost 4 bases, and 4 bases stayed unmatched. The CDR3 has 15 residues. From germline, CDR1 is LGHNA and CDR2 YNFKEQ. CDR3 DNA sequence: TGTGCCAGCAGCCAAGGCGACAGGGACGGAAACACCATATATTTT. Protein: CASSQGDRDGNTIYF.

V is TRBV28 and J is TRBJ2-4, with D possibly being TRBD2 (5 bases). The length of the CDR3 is 16 residues. Deletions cut 6 bases from V and 2 bases from J, with 17 bases between. Germline V gene lookup returns CDR1 MDHEN and CDR2 SYDVKM. CDR3 nucleotide sequence: TGTGCCAGCAGCCCTCCTGGGTTAGCGTCCAAAAACATTCAGTACTTC. This translates into CASSPPGLASKNIQYF.

This rearrangement joins TRBV5-1 to TRBJ2-1; 8 bases map to TRBD2. The CDR3 length is 15 residues. Trimming cost V 3 bases and J 4 bases; bases outside gene matches: 6. Germline CDR1 and CDR2: SGHRS and YFSETQ. DNA of the CDR3: TGCGCCAGCAGCTACGGGGGGGCGGAGTACAATGAGCAGTTCTTC. This sequence encodes CASSYGGAEYNEQFF.

The chain employs TRBV7-3 and TRBJ2-3, with D possibly being TRBD2 (6 bases). This CDR3 has 14 amino acids. CDR1 and CDR2 from the germline V gene are SGHTA and FQGTGA. V was clipped by 0 bases and J by 4 bases, with 8 bases between them. CDR3 residues: CASSLTPGADTQYF. The CDR3 coding sequence is TGTGCCAGCAGCTTAACTCCGGGAGCAGATACGCAGTATTTT. Using reference TRBV7-3 and TRBJ2-3 for the parts outside the CDR3, the full variable domain is GAGVSQTPSNKVTEKGKYVELRCDPISGHTALYWYRQSLGQGPEFLIYFQGTGAADDSGLPNDRFFAVRPEGSVSTLKIQRTERGDSAVYLCASSLTPGADTQYFGPGTRLTVL.

The V gene is TRBV5-4, the J gene TRBJ1-4, with TRBD1 as a possible D gene (6 bases). The V end lost 4 bases, the J end lost 4 bases, and 14 bases lay between the germline ends. Germline CDR1 and CDR2: SGHNT and YYREEE (reference sequence). There are 15 residues in the CDR3. The CDR3 sequence: CASSPDSQLNEKLFF. The CDR3 coding sequence is TGTGCCAGCAGCCCGGACAGCCAACTTAATGAAAAACTGTTTTTT.

This clone was found a few times. The V gene is TRBV6-1, the J gene TRBJ1-4; 8 positions agree with TRBD1. J gave up 8 bases and V 8 bases, and 13 bases lay outside the gene matches. CDR3 size: 15 residues. Germline lookup yields CDR1 MNHNS and CDR2 SASEGT. As DNA, the CDR3 is TGTGCCAGCGAACAATCGGCAGGGGGCCGAGAAAAACTGTTTTTT. Translated: CASEQSAGGREKLFF.